Listed here are 16 T cell receptor beta chains from one sample, sequenced in a study of technical replicates of blood from a few donors. Libraries were prepared by immunoSEQ multiplex PCR; TCRdb keeps only in-frame clonotypes and omits some of them. The sample carries approximately 17,000 clones, about 89% recorded once. Sequenced input: PBMCs. The receptors shown here come from a human donor in good health.

The chain couples TRBV29-1 to TRBJ2-1, with 10 bases that match TRBD2. From germline, CDR1 is SQVTM and CDR2 ANQGSEA. With 2 bases clipped from V and 8 bases from J, the junction kept 3 bases outside the gene matches. The CDR3 runs 13 residues. The DNA of the CDR3 is TGCAGCGTTGAATACCTAGCGGGGGATGAGCAGTTCTTC. It translates to CSVEYLAGDEQFF.

V is TRBV6-6 and J is TRBJ2-1; TRBD1 might be the D (6 bases). Germline CDR1 reads MNHNY; CDR2 reads SVGAGI (reference sequence). This CDR3 spans 16 amino acids. The V end was cut by 4 bases, the J end by 0 bases, with 13 bases between. The CDR3 bases are TGTGCCAGCAGTTCCGGGACAACGAGCTCCTACAATGAGCAGTTCTTC. Translated, it gives CASSSGTTSSYNEQFF.

The chain combines TRBV11-2 with TRBJ1-3, with TRBD1 as a possible D gene (5 bases). Germline V gene sequence: CDR1 SGHAT, CDR2 FQNNGV. The CDR3 has 16 residues. The V and J ends lost 3 bases and 0 bases respectively, with 12 bases between them. CDR3 nucleotides: TGTGCCAGCAGCTTGGGGGGGACGGGCTCTGGAAACACCATATATTTT. Translated, it gives CASSLGGTGSGNTIYF.

This chain links TRBV10-3 with TRBJ1-2; tentatively, D is TRBD1 (5 bases). This CDR3 is built from 14 residues. V lost 6 bases and J 0 bases, leaving 11 bases between the germline ends. CDR1 ENHRY and CDR2 SYGVKD come from the germline V gene. The CDR3 nucleotides read TGTGCCATCAGGGGGGGAGGGACTAACTATGGCTACACCTTC. This gives the protein CAIRGGGTNYGYTF.

The gene calls are TRBV5-1 and TRBJ2-1; 9 nucleotides align to TRBD1. CDR1 SGHRS and CDR2 YFSETQ come from the germline V gene. V was pared by 1 base and J by 5 bases, with 7 bases of the junction left unmatched. This CDR3 is built from 16 residues. The DNA for the CDR3 is TGCGCCAGCAGCTTGACGGGACAGGGAAGTAACAATGAGCAGTTCTTC. It codes for CASSLTGQGSNNEQFF.

The rearrangement joins TRBV19 to TRBJ2-5; 8 bases map to TRBD2. The CDR3 runs to 14 residues. The ends lost 7 bases at V and 4 bases at J; junction bases unmatched: 8. Germline CDR1 and CDR2: LNHDA and SQIVND (reference sequence). CDR3 residues: CASKREIGTETQYF. The DNA of the CDR3 is TGTGCCAGTAAGCGGGAGATTGGAACAGAGACCCAGTACTTC.

The J gene is TRBJ2-3, the V gene TRBV5-1; no definite D call. The CDR3 has 11 amino acids. The V gene's germline CDR1 is SGHRS and CDR2 YFSETQ. Trimming cost V 5 bases and J 3 bases, with 4 bases left between them. CDR3 nucleotides: TGCGCCAGCAGGCGAACAGATACGCAGTATTTT. This gives the protein CASRRTDTQYF.

This chain connects TRBV29-1 to TRBJ2-1, with 9 bases identical to TRBD2. CDR3 size: 14 residues. CDR1 SQVTM and CDR2 ANQGSEA come from the germline V gene. V lost 4 bases to trimming and J lost 3 bases; unmatched junction nucleotides: 4. Here the CDR3 reads CSVVAGANYNEQFF. The CDR3 nucleotides are TGCAGCGTTGTAGCGGGAGCGAACTACAATGAGCAGTTCTTC.

The chain uses TRBV29-1 and TRBJ2-7, with D perhaps matching TRBD1 (6 bases). This CDR3 has 12 residues. Trimming stripped 4 bases from V and 5 bases from J, with 12 bases between. Germline V gives CDR1 SQVTM, CDR2 ANQGSEA. CDR3 amino acids: CSVVLGADEQYF. The CDR3 DNA reads as TGCAGCGTTGTGTTGGGGGCGGACGAGCAGTACTTC.

The V gene is TRBV6-1, the J gene TRBJ1-5, with a possible D match to TRBD1 (5 bases). Germline lookup yields CDR1 MNHNS and CDR2 SASEGT. The CDR3 contains 15 residues. V was pared by 2 bases and J by 9 bases, with 17 bases between. DNA of the CDR3: TGTGCCAGCAGTGAAACGGGCGGGACTGGGTGGCCCCAGCATTTT. This sequence encodes CASSETGGTGWPQHF.

This rearrangement joins TRBV19 to TRBJ1-3; possible D gene TRBD1, 5 bases. This CDR3 has 15 residues. CDR1 is LNHDA, CDR2 SQIVND, per germline (reference sequence). The V end lost 6 bases, the J end lost 6 bases, and 18 bases lay between the germline ends. The CDR3 DNA is TGTGCCAGTAGCCTTGGAGGGACGACTCTAAACACCATATATTTT. Residues: CASSLGGTTLNTIYF.

Only one count was recorded for this clone. The V gene is TRBV6-1, the J gene TRBJ1-1; D gene ambiguous. CDR1 and CDR2 from the germline V gene are MNHNS and SASEGT. The V gene lost 7 bases and the J gene lost 5 bases, with 14 bases spanning the gap. This CDR3 is built from 13 residues. CDR3 bases: TGTGCCAGCACCTCATTAGCCGGGACTGAAGCTTTCTTT. This gives the protein CASTSLAGTEAFF.

This clone was recorded once. The V and J genes are TRBV28 and TRBJ2-3; 14 bases map to TRBD2. Germline loops: CDR1 MDHEN, CDR2 SYDVKM. This CDR3 has 20 residues. With V trimmed by 6 bases and J by 1 base, 15 bases remained unmatched. The CDR3 loop is CASSHRTGTSGSLGTDTQYF. CDR3 in DNA: TGTGCCAGCAGCCATAGGACCGGGACTAGCGGGAGTCTCGGCACAGATACGCAGTATTTT.

The gene calls are TRBV19 and TRBJ2-2, with 7 positions matching TRBD1. This CDR3 spans 17 amino acids. Germline assignment: CDR1 LNHDA and CDR2 SQIVND (reference sequence). The trim removed 3 bases at V and 6 bases at J, leaving 13 bases unmatched. The CDR3 nucleotides are TGTGCCAGTAGTATTGATTTGTCAGGGGGAGTCTCCGGGGAGCTGTTTTTT. The encoded protein is CASSIDLSGGVSGELFF.

The chain recombines TRBV9 with TRBJ1-5; tentatively, D is TRBD1 (5 bases). V was trimmed by 0 bases and J by 7 bases, leaving 8 bases between them. CDR1 SGDLS and CDR2 YYNGEE come from the germline V gene. The CDR3 runs to 13 residues. DNA for the CDR3: TGTGCCAGCAGCGTAGGGGGCAGCCAGCCCCAGCATTTT. Protein product: CASSVGGSQPQHF.

This chain connects TRBV5-4 to TRBJ2-2; 7 bases line up with TRBD2. CDR3 size: 17 residues. The ends lost 4 bases at V and 2 bases at J; junction bases unmatched: 11. Germline V gene lookup returns CDR1 SGHNT and CDR2 YYREEE (reference sequence). The CDR3 is CASSRGLPEANTGELFF. CDR3 coding DNA: TGTGCCAGCAGCCGGGGACTACCCGAGGCTAACACCGGGGAGCTGTTTTTT.